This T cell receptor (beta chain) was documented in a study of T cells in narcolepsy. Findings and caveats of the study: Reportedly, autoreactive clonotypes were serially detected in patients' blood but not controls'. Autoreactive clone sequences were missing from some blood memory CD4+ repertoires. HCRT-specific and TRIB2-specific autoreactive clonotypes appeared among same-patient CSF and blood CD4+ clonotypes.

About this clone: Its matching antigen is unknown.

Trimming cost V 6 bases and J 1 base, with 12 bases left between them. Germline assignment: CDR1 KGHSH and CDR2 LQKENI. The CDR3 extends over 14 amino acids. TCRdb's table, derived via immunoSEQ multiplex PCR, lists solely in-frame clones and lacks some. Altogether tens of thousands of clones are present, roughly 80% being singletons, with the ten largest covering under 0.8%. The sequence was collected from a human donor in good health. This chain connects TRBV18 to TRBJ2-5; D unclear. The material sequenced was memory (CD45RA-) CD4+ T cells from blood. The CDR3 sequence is CASSVSRAQETQYF. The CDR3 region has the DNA TGTGCCAGCTCTGTCTCCCGGGCCCAAGAGACCCAGTACTTC.